Listed below are T cell receptor beta chains from one sample, sequenced in a study of human CD8 memory T cell subsets. One entry per CDR3 protein, without DNA, is what TCRdb gives after re-calling the 5' RACE reads. In total, the table holds several thousand distinct CDR3 sequences. The sample consisted of CD8+ stem-like memory T cells (TSCM and TCM) sorted from PBMCs. The receptors shown here come from a human donor in good health. Both conserved end residues are part of each CDR3. Clone size is stated in some rows and not others, as once, few, many or a class when expanded.

size,V,J,CDR3
.,TRBV12-3/TRBV12-4,TRBJ2-1,CASAVAVYNEQFF
.,TRBV7-6,TRBJ2-7,CASSFRWGNEQYF
.,TRBV5-1,TRBJ2-7,CASSLELAGVIEQYF
.,TRBV2,TRBJ2-1,CASSGGNEQFF
.,TRBV6-5,TRBJ2-5,CASSYEYRDRGEETQYF
.,TRBV4-2,TRBJ2-1,CASSQNVGTSGLNEQFF
.,TRBV28,TRBJ2-7,CASSLYIGDYEQYF
.,TRBV28,TRBJ2-7,CASSPGGLNSYEQYF
.,TRBV6-5,TRBJ2-4,CASSWSKSAKNIQYF
.,TRBV27,TRBJ2-7,CASSPTPSLGNEQYF
.,TRBV2,TRBJ2-1,CASSEVSGVTYNEQFF
.,TRBV24-1,TRBJ2-5,CATSDRLAGGSQETQYF
.,TRBV14,TRBJ1-6,CASSQDLGTVWSPLHF
.,TRBV3-1,TRBJ2-3,CASSLSPTSGTDTQYF
.,TRBV11-2,TRBJ2-3,CASSFPGQGKDTQYF
.,TRBV14,TRBJ1-5,CASSQMDRENQPQHF
.,TRBV7-9,TRBJ2-1,CASSPRGTALFF
.,TRBV2,TRBJ2-4,CASKPEIAKNIQYF
.,TRBV7-9,TRBJ1-5,CASSSGQGVGQPQHF
.,TRBV7-9,TRBJ1-6,CASSSTYATANNSPLHF
medium-sized,TRBV19,TRBJ1-1,CASSPGLAEAFF
.,TRBV2,TRBJ2-3,CASSPGGSRDLTSGTDTQYF
.,TRBV27,TRBJ2-1,CASSFSLSSYNEQFF
.,TRBV10-1,TRBJ2-3,CASSAGTSGDTQYF